Sequencing of this TCR beta chain was carried out in a study of beta chain features in type 1 diabetes. Findings of the study overall: Patients with type 1 diabetes carried fewer insertions and had more deletions at their VDJ junctions. In every one of the four CD4+ subsets, TCRB CDR3s were moderately but significantly shorter in Type 1 diabetes patients.

One heparinised blood draw averaging about 110 mL was given by each donor. Sorting produced populations that all topped 95% purity. Expressed TCRB transcripts were sequenced after all isolated RNA was converted to cDNA. The protocol was immunoSEQ multiplex PCR, while the TCRdb copy is restricted to in-frame clones and leaves out a portion. In the table there are 850,000 to 900,000 clones, roughly 16% of which are singletons. The CDR3 is 15 amino acids. Germline lookup yields CDR1 SGHNT and CDR2 YYREEE (reference sequence). The V and J ends lost 4 bases and 1 base, in that order; junction bases with no gene match: 5. This clone was counted only a few times. Its antigen remains unknown.

The TCR was taken from a woman under 30 in good health. The chain joins TRBV5-4 to TRBJ2-5; 9 bases match TRBD2. The sequencing input was naive CD4+ T cells from blood. The CDR3 bases are TGTGCCAGCAGCCCAATAGCGGGAGTCCAAGAGACCCAGTACTTC. It encodes CASSPIAGVQETQYF.